This TCR beta chain came from a study of cytomegalovirus exposure and HLA in healthy donors. Study outcomes and limitations: Cytomegalovirus-associated TCR beta chains were listed, numbering some 180.

This clone has just a few counts. The antigen remains unidentified. Donors were ostensibly healthy at sampling, although undocumented immune exposures were probable. From germline, CDR1 is SEHNR and CDR2 FQNEAQ (reference sequence). The J segment lost 3 bases and the V segment lost 6 bases, leaving 7 bases of the junction unmatched. This CDR3 is 14 amino acids long. Use of 60 Vbeta and 13 Jbeta primers characterized the PCR. The table came from immunoSEQ multiplex PCR; TCRdb's copy has only in-frame clones and leaves some out. The sample lists 90,000 to 100,000 clones, about 74% occurring once. The rearrangement uses TRBV7-9 and TRBJ1-1; TRBD1 matches at 7 bases. Sequencing was performed on PBMCs. The receptor comes from a male donor in good health and CMV-seronegative. The CDR3 loop is CASRLQGRDTEAFF. Written as DNA, the CDR3 is TGTGCCAGCAGGTTACAGGGGCGTGACACTGAAGCTTTCTTT.